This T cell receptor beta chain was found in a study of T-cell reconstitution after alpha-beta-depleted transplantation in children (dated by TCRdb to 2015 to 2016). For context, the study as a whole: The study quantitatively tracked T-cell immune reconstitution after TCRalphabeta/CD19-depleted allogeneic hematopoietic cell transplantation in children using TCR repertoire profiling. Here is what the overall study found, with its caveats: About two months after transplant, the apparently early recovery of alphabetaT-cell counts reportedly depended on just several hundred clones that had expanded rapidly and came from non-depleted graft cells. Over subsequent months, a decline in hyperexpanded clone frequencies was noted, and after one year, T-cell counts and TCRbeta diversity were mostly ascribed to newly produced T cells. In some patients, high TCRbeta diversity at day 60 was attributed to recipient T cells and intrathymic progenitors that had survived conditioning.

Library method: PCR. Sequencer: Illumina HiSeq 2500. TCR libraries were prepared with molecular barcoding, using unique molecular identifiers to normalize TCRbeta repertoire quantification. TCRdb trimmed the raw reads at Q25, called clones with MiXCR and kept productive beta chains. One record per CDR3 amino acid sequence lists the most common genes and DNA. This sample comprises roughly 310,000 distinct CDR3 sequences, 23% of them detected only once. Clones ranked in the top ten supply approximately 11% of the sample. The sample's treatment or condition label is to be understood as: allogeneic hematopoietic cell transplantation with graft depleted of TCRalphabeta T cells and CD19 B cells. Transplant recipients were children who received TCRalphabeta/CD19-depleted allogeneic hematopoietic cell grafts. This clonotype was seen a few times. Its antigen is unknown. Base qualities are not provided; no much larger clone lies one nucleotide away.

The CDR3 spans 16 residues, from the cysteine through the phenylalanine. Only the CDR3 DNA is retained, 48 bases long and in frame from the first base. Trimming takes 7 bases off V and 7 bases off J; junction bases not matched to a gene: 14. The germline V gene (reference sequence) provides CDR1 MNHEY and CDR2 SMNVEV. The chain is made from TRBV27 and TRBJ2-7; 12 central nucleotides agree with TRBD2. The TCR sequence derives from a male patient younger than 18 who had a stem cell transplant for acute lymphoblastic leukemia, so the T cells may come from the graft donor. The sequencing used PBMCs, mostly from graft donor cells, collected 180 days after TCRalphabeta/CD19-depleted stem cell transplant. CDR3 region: CASKTRAGLAGAEQYF. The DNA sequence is TGTGCCAGCAAGACGCGGGCGGGACTAGCGGGTGCTGAGCAGTACTTC.